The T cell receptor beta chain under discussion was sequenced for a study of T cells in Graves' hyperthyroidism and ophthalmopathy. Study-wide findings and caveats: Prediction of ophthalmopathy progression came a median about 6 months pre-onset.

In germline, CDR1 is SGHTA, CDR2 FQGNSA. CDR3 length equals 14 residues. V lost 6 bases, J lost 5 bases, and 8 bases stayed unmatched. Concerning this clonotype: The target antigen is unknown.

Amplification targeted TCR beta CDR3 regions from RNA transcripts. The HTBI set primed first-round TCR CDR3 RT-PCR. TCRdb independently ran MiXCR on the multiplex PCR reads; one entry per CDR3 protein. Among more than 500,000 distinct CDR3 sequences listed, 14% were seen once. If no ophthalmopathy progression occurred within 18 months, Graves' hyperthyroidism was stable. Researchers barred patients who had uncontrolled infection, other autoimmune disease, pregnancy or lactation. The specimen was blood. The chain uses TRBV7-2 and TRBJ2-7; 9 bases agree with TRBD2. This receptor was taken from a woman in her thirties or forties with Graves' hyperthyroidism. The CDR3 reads CASRLAGGPNEQYF. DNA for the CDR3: TGTGCCAGCAGGTTGGCGGGAGGGCCGAACGAGCAGTACTTC.